This TCR beta chain was captured by sequencing in a study of T cell responses to AZD1222 COVID-19 vaccine. Whole-study context: Analyses pooled second doses at about 4 or about 12 weeks.

CDR1 and CDR2 from the germline V gene are MNHNS and SASEGT. This CDR3 is built from 13 residues. Only a few counts were recorded for this clone. What it recognizes is unknown. Mismatch with germline at one junction end may stem from a read error. Points from the study as a whole: Recipients of AZD1222 seropositive at baseline numbered only six or seven. Females outnumbered males among donors, who were mostly white British; clonal diversity was possibly underestimated. Sampled repertoires all dated from after the peak T cell response.

Data came from immunoSEQ multiplex PCR; TCRdb stores just in-frame clones and leaves some out. The sample carries about 180,000 clones, just over 90% recorded once. This chain uses TRBV6-1 with TRBJ1-1, with 10 nucleotides matching TRBD1. This specimen consisted of peripheral blood, obtained on day 0 of AZD1222 vaccination. The clonotype originates from an adult in good health. The CDR3 spells CASGDRGPVEAFF. As DNA, the CDR3 is TGTGCCAGCGGTGACAGGGGGCCGGTTGAAGCTTTCTTT.